This T cell receptor beta chain was identified during a study of CD8+CD57+ T cells in acquired aplastic anemia. About the research overall: Across the sorted CD4+ and CD8+ cells, DNA amounts averaged about 3 ug. Study-wide results and caveats: Overlap between patients and controls comprised roughly 28 CD8+ CDR3 sequences.

Worth noting for this clonotype: As yet, its antigen is unknown. This could be a read error, since a much larger clone is one nucleotide away.

It was genomic DNA that served as the template for profiling TCR beta VDJ and CDR3. TCRdb re-derived calls from the reads in MiXCR, one entry per CDR3 protein. The sample gives around 180,000 distinct CDR3 sequences, over 60% of which show up once; 40% to 55% is in the top ten. The clonotype was recovered from a human donor with severe aplastic anemia or a healthy control (not recorded which). Sequenced: sorted CD4+, CD8+, or CD8+CD57+ T cells (not recorded which) from PBMCs.

The CDR3 bases are TGTGCCAGTAGTATAAGTGGGAGTAACTACAAGCAGTACTTC. Protein sequence: CASSISGSNYKQYF. The V call is TRBV19, the J call TRBJ2-7; TRBD2 is a possible D gene (5 bases). Looked up from germline, CDR1 is LNHDA and CDR2 is SQIVND (reference sequence). This CDR3 is built from 14 residues.